These 17 T cell receptor beta chains were sequenced from one sample in a study of blood T cells in healthy people across ages (dated by TCRdb to between 2014 and 2016). The method was 5' RACE. The instrument was an Illumina HiSeq 2500. A second about 7 to 11 cycle PCR used a sample-barcoded 5' primer and a J-beta primer mix. TCRdb trimmed public reads at Q25 via fastp, called clones via MiXCR and kept in-frame beta chains. CDR3 protein duplicates are merged, each entry listing the most common genes and DNA. Within this sample are more than 1 million distinct CDR3 sequences, with 45% of them counted one time only. Approximately 20% of the sample lies in the top ten. Sample: blood. The receptors shown here come from a woman in her fifties or sixties in good health.

Comment on this clonotype: One junction end does not reproduce the germline sequence, and a read error may be involved. This chain connects TRBV29-1 to TRBJ2-5; tentatively, D is TRBD2 (5 bases). Germline V gene sequence: CDR1 SQVTM, CDR2 ANQGSEA. This CDR3 has 15 amino acids. Here the CDR3 reads CSVGGGRVGLETQYF. The DNA of the CDR3 is TGCAGTGTTGGAGGCGGGCGAGTAGGTTTGGAGACCCAGTACTTC.

This clonotype was seen a handful of times. The chain has TRBV24-1 and TRBJ2-1; D may be TRBD2 (5 bases). This CDR3 spans 16 amino acids. The V end lost 6 bases, the J end lost 0 bases, and 14 bases lay between the germline ends. Per the germline V gene, CDR1 is KGHDR and CDR2 is SFDVKD. CDR3 residues: CATSSGSGSSYNEQFF. CDR3 nucleotides: TGTGCCACCAGTTCTGGGAGCGGAAGCTCCTACAATGAGCAGTTCTTC.

The chain employs TRBV6-2 or TRBV6-3 and TRBJ2-7; D is perhaps TRBD2 (6 bases). Trimming left V 7 bases short and J 3 bases short, with 7 bases between. The V gene's germline CDR1 is MNHEY and CDR2 SVGEGT. The CDR3 has 11 residues. CDR3 DNA: TGTGCCAGCAAGGACTACTACGAGCAGTACTTC. It yields the protein CASKDYYEQYF.

The V gene is TRBV6-2 or TRBV6-3, the J gene TRBJ1-5; no reliable D call. Trimming took 7 bases from V and 1 from J, leaving 8 bases between them. CDR1 MNHEY and CDR2 SVGEGT come from the germline V gene. CDR3 length: 13 amino acids. The DNA of the CDR3 is TGTGCCAGCACGCCCTGGAGCAATCAGCCCCAGCATTTT. It yields the protein CASTPWSNQPQHF.

This clonotype was picked up a small number of times. The J gene is TRBJ2-7, the V gene TRBV15; TRBD1 or TRBD2 may be the D gene (5 bases each). The ends were cut back, 5 bases at V and 1 base at J, with 9 bases in the middle. The CDR3 is 13 residues long. Germline V gene sequence: CDR1 LNHNV, CDR2 YYDKDF (reference sequence). The CDR3, as DNA: TGTGCCACCAGCTCGGGACGGTCCTACGAGCAGTACTTC. Amino acids: CATSSGRSYEQYF.

The gene calls are TRBV12-3 or TRBV12-4 and TRBJ2-7; TRBD1 agrees at 7 bases. This CDR3 is 14 amino acids long. J gave up 5 bases and V 6 bases, and 10 bases lay outside the gene matches. The CDR3 loop is CASSSQDRRHEQYF. In nucleotides, the CDR3 is TGTGCCAGCAGCTCCCAGGACAGGAGGCACGAGCAGTACTTC.

To note about this clonotype: One base away lies a much larger clone, so this may be a sequencing read error. The chain couples TRBV7-9 to TRBJ2-1, with D maybe TRBD2 (5 bases). The J call is in doubt because the DNA end fits TRBJ2-7 better. This CDR3 is built from 15 residues. CDR1 is SEHNR, CDR2 FQNEAQ, per germline (reference sequence). The CDR3 DNA reads as TGTGCCAGCAGCTACCCGGAGGAGTCCTACAATGAGCAGTACTTC. Translating gives CASSYPEESYNEQYF.

The chain couples TRBV7-3 to TRBJ2-7; D gene unclear. The V end was cut by 2 bases, the J end by 5 bases, with 10 bases between. CDR3 length equals 13 residues. From germline, CDR1 is SGHTA and CDR2 FQGTGA. As DNA, the CDR3 is TGTGCCAGCAGCTTATCAAGGAGCCACGAGCAGTACTTC. Encoded protein: CASSLSRSHEQYF.

This chain connects TRBV9 to TRBJ2-7; D is perhaps TRBD1 (6 bases). Germline V CDR1 and CDR2: SGDLS, YYNGEE. The CDR3 covers 15 residues. V was clipped by 3 bases and J by 0 bases, with 13 bases between them. The CDR3 nucleotides are TGTGCCAGCAGCGGAGGATGGGGGCCCTCCTACGAGCAGTACTTC. It yields the protein CASSGGWGPSYEQYF. Full variable domain (rest looked up from reference TRBV9 and TRBJ2-7): DSGVTQTPKHLITATGQRVTLRCSPRSGDLSVYWYQQSLDQGLQFLIQYYNGEERAKGNILERFSAQQFPDLHSELNLSSLELGDSALYFCASSGGWGPSYEQYFGPGTRLTVT.

The chain links TRBV6-1 to TRBJ1-2; maybe TRBD1 (5 bases). V was clipped by 6 bases and J by 1 base, with 18 bases between them. Germline V gives CDR1 MNHNS, CDR2 SASEGT. The CDR3 length is 16 residues. CDR3 in amino acids: CASRSPVGRINYGYTF. The CDR3 region has the DNA TGTGCCAGCAGATCACCGGTGGGACGGATTAACTATGGCTACACCTTC.

In its sample, this clonotype was seen a few times. The V call is TRBV12-3 or TRBV12-4, the J call TRBJ2-3, with 8 positions matching TRBD1. The CDR3 is 16 amino acids. Trimming cost V 5 bases and J 1 base; bases outside gene matches: 8. The CDR3 spells CASSPPDRERTDTQYF. The CDR3 DNA sequence: TGTGCCAGCAGTCCCCCGGACAGGGAACGCACAGATACGCAGTATTTT.

The V and J genes are TRBV20-1 and TRBJ2-5, with D maybe TRBD2 (5 bases). Trimming left V 3 bases short and J 3 bases short, with 14 bases between. Per the germline V gene, CDR1 is DFQATT and CDR2 is SNEGSKA (reference sequence). The CDR3 has 14 amino acids. CDR3 in DNA: TGCAGTGCTAGGGAACAGACGGGAAAAGAGACCCAGTACTTC. Residues: CSAREQTGKETQYF.

The J gene is TRBJ2-3, the V gene TRBV10-1; D possibly corresponds to TRBD2 (5 bases). V was shortened by 3 bases and J by 2 bases, with 12 bases between the two germline ends. The CDR3 is made up of 15 amino acids. Germline CDR1 reads WNHNN; CDR2 reads SYGVQD (reference sequence). Here the CDR3 DNA reads TGCGCCAGCAGTGATGAGCGGAGTCACACAGATACGCAGTATTTT. This sequence encodes CASSDERSHTDTQYF.

This clonotype was counted between two and nine times. The chain is built from TRBV27 and TRBJ2-3; possibly TRBD2 for D (5 bases). The CDR3 loop spans 15 amino acids. CDR1 and CDR2 from the germline V gene are MNHEY and SMNVEV (reference sequence). Trimming removed 6 bases from V and 0 bases from J, with 13 bases in between. CDR3 region: CASRDLDYSTDTQYF. DNA for the CDR3: TGTGCCAGCAGGGACTTAGACTATAGCACAGATACGCAGTATTTT.

This clonotype was found a few times. This sequence joins TRBV10-3 and TRBJ1-1; possible D gene TRBD1, 5 bases. The ends were cut back, 3 bases at V and 4 bases at J, with 9 bases in the middle. This CDR3 is built from 13 residues. The germline gives CDR1 ENHRY, CDR2 SYGVKD. The CDR3 here is CAISDPGITEAFF. The CDR3 DNA sequence: TGTGCCATCAGTGACCCAGGGATCACTGAAGCTTTCTTT.

This clonotype has a handful of counts. The chain employs TRBV4-1 and TRBJ2-1, with 13 nucleotides matching TRBD2. The germline gives CDR1 MGHRA, CDR2 YSYEKL. V lost 3 bases and J lost 7; bases outside the gene matches: 6. The CDR3 spans 16 residues. The CDR3 spells CASSQSGLAGENEQFF. CDR3 coding DNA: TGCGCCAGCAGCCAGAGTGGACTAGCGGGAGAGAATGAGCAGTTCTTC.

The rearrangement links TRBV10-3 to TRBJ1-2; D possibly corresponds to TRBD1 (5 bases). The CDR3 sequence is 13 residues long. CDR1 and CDR2 (germline): ENHRY, SYGVKD. V dropped 3 bases and J dropped 3 bases, with 8 bases sitting between them. In DNA, the CDR3 is TGTGCCATCAGTGAACGACAGTACTATGGCTACACCTTC. Translated, it gives CAISERQYYGYTF.